Sequencing of this T cell receptor beta chain was carried out in a study of blood T cell repertoires in COVID-19. The wider study: The samples span acute and convalescent COVID-19 from the United States, Italy and Spain. T cells, B-cell-depleted T cells, or PBMCs provided the cDNA or gDNA that served as material.

Original data processing: Estimation of nucleated cell counts was performed using reference gene primer amplification. TCRdb keeps only in-frame clones here, not all; method: immunoSEQ multiplex PCR. For V, J and clone size, that table is used; D and trimming come from the DNA. This repertoire shows 90,000 to 150,000 clones, 71% found once; its top ten account for 0.65% to 0.95%. V was cut by 2 bases and J by 6 bases, with 8 bases left in between. This CDR3 is 13 amino acids long. CDR1 is LNHDA, CDR2 SQIVND, per germline (reference sequence). V and J are TRBV19 and TRBJ1-5; D ambiguous. The sample taken for sequencing was peripheral blood. This clonotype was obtained from a human donor with acute or convalescent COVID-19. The donor label of this sample is uncertain. The CDR3 loop is CASSIREGQPQHF. The CDR3 DNA sequence: TGTGCCAGTAGTATAAGGGAGGGTCAGCCCCAGCATTTT.